This T cell receptor (beta chain) was sequenced in a study of CD8 T cells in Susac syndrome. TCR beta sequencing covered blood CD8+ and CD4+ T cells. The multiple sclerosis controls comprised treatment-naive patients whose relapsing-remitting disease was stable or active. CDR3 length: 11 amino acids. Trimming took 8 bases from V and 10 from J, leaving 12 bases between them. CDR1 MNHEY and CDR2 SVGEGT come from the germline V gene. It was with random hexamers that about 0.45 to 1 ug RNA was reverse transcribed. TCRdb re-called the immunoSEQ multiplex PCR reads through MiXCR, storing one row per CDR3 protein. The sample has about 73,000 distinct CDR3 sequences; about 94% are singletons.

Sample: CD8+ T cells from PBMCs. This TCR derives from a human donor with multiple sclerosis. The rearrangement links TRBV6-2 or TRBV6-3 to TRBJ2-1; D tentatively fits TRBD1 or TRBD2 (5 bases each). CDR3: CASGIGTEQFF. CDR3 DNA sequence: TGTGCCAGCGGCATAGGGACCGAGCAGTTCTTC.